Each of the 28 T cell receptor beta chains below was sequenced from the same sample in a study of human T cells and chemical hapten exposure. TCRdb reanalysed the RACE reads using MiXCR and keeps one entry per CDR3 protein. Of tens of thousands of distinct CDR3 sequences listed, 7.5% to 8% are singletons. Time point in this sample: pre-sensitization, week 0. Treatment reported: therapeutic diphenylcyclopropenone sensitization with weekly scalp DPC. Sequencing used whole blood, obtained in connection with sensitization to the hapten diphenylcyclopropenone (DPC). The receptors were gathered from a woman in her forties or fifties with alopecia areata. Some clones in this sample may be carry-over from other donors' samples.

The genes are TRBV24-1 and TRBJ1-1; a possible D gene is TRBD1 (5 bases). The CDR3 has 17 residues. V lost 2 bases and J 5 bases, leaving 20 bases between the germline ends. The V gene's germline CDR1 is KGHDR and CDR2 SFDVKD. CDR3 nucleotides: TGTGCCACCAGTGATTCAGCAGAGGCGAGGGGTAAGACTGAAGCTTTCTTT. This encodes CATSDSAEARGKTEAFF.

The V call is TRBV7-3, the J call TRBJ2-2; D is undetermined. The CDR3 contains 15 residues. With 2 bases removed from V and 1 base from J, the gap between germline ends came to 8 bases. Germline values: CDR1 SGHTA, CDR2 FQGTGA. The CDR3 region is CASSLVDGNTGELFF. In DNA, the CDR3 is TGTGCCAGCAGCTTAGTGGACGGGAACACCGGGGAGCTGTTTTTT.

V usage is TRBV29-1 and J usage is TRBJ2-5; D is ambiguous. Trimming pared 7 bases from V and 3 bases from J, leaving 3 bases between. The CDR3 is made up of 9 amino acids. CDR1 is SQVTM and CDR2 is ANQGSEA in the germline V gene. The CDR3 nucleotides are TGCAGCGCCGAAGAGACCCAGTACTTC. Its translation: CSAEETQYF.

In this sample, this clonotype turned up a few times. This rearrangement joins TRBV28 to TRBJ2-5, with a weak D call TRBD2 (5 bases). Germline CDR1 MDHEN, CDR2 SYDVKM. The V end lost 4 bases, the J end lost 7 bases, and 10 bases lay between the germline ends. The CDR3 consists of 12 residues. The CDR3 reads CASSSPRGTQYF. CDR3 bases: TGTGCCAGCAGTTCGCCCCGGGGGACCCAGTACTTC.

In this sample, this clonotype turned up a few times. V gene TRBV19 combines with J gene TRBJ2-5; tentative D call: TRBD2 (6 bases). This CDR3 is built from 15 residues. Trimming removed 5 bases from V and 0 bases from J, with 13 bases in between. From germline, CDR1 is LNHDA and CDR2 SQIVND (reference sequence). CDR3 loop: CASSSAGLNQETQYF. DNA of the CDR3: TGTGCCAGTAGTTCAGCGGGCCTGAACCAAGAGACCCAGTACTTC.

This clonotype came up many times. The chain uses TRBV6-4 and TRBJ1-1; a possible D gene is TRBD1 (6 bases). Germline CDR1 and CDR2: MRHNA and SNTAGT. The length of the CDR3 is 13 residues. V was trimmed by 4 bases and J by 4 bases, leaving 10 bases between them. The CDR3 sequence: CASSVQGSTEAFF. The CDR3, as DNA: TGTGCCAGCAGTGTGCAGGGGAGCACTGAAGCTTTCTTT.

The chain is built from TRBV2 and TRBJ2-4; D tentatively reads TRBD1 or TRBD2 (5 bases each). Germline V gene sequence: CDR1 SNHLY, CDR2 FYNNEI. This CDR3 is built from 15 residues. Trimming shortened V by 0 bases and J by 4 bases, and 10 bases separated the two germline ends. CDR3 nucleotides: TGTGCCAGCAGTGAAGCAAGCAGGGAGAAAAACATTCAGTACTTC. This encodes CASSEASREKNIQYF.

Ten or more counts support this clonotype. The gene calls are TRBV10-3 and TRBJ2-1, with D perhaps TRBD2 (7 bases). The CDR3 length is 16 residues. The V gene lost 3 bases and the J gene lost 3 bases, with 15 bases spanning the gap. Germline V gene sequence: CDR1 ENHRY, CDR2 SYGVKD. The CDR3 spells CAISDGAGDYYNEQFF. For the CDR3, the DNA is TGTGCCATCAGTGATGGGGCAGGGGACTACTACAATGAGCAGTTCTTC.

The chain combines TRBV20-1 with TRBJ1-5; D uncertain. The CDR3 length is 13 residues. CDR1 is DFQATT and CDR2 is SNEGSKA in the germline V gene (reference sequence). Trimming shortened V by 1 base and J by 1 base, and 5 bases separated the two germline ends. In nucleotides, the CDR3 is TGCAGTGCTAGAGTCGGGAGCAATCAGCCCCAGCATTTT. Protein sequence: CSARVGSNQPQHF.

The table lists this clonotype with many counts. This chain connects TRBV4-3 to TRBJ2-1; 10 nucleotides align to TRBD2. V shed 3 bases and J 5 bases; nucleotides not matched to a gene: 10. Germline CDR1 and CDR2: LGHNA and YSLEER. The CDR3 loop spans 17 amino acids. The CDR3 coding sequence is TGCGCCAGCAGCCAGCTCCGGACTAGCGGAACACACAATGAGCAGTTCTTC. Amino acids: CASSQLRTSGTHNEQFF.

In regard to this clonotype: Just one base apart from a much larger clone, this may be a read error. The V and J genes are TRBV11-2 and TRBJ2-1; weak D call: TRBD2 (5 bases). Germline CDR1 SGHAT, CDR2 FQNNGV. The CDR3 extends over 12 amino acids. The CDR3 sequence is CTSSPSGFEQFF. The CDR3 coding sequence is TGTACCAGCAGCCCATCGGGGTTTGAGCAGTTCTTC.

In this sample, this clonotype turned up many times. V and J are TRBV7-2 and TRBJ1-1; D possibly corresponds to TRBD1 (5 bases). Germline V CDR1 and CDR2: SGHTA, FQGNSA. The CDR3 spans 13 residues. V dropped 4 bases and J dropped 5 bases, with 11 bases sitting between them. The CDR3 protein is CASSSGALTEAFF. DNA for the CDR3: TGTGCCAGCAGCTCCGGGGCCCTGACTGAAGCTTTCTTT.

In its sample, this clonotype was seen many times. The CDR3 DNA reads TGTGCCAGCAGTGCCTCACCGAGTGCGCACGGGCAGTACTTC. This gives the protein CASSASPSAHGQYF. This chain joins TRBV28 and TRBJ2-7, with D unclear. V lost 5 bases, J lost 9 bases, and 20 bases lay in between. CDR1 is MDHEN and CDR2 is SYDVKM in the germline V gene. The CDR3 consists of 14 residues.

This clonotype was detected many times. CDR3: CASSAAGGPVHEQFF. CDR3 sequence (DNA): TGTGCCAGCAGTGCCGCGGGAGGGCCAGTCCATGAGCAGTTCTTC. The V gene is TRBV12-3 or TRBV12-4, the J gene TRBJ2-1; 9 bases map to TRBD2. V shed 5 bases and J 8 bases; nucleotides not matched to a gene: 10. The CDR3 is 15 amino acids.

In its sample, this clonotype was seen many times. In DNA, the CDR3 is TGTGCCAGCAGCGCGGGACTAGCGGGAGCAGATACGCAGTATTTT. Translated, it gives CASSAGLAGADTQYF. The gene calls are TRBV7-9 and TRBJ2-3; 14 nucleotides line up with TRBD2. The J segment lost 4 bases and the V segment lost 5 bases, leaving 2 bases of the junction unmatched. The CDR3 sequence is 15 residues long. CDR1 and CDR2 (germline): SEHNR, FQNEAQ (reference sequence).

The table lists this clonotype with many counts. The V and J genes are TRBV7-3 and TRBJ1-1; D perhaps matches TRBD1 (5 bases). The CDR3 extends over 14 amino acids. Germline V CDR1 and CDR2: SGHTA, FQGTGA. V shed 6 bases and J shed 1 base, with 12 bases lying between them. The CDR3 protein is CASSLGHSNTEAFF. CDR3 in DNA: TGTGCCAGCAGTTTAGGACACTCGAACACTGAAGCTTTCTTT.

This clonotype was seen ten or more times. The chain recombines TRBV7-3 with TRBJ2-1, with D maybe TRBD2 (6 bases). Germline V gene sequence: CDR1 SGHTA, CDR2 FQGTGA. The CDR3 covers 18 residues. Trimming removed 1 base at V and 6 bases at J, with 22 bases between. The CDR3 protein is CASSLMAAGGTLSNEQFF. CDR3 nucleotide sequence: TGTGCCAGCAGCTTAATGGCCGCGGGCGGGACCTTAAGCAATGAGCAGTTCTTC.

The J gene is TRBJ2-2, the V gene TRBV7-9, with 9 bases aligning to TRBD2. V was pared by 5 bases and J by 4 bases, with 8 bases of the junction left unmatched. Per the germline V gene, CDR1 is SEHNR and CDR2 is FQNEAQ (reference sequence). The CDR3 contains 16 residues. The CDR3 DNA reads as TGTGCCAGCAGCCAGGAAAGCGGGAGGACCACCGGGGAGCTGTTTTTT. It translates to CASSQESGRTTGELFF.

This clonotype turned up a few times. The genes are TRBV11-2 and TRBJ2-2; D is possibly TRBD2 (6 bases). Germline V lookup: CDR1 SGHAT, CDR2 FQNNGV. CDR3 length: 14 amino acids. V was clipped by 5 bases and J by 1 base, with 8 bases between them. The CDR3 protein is CASSRDLNTGELFF. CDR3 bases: TGTGCCAGCAGCCGGGACTTGAACACCGGGGAGCTGTTTTTT. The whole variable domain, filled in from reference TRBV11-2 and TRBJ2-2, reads EAGVAQSPRYKIIEKRQSVAFWCNPISGHATLYWYQQILGQGPKLLIQFQNNGVVDDSQLPKDRFSAERLKGVDSTLKIQPAKLEDSAVYLCASSRDLNTGELFFGEGSRLTVL.

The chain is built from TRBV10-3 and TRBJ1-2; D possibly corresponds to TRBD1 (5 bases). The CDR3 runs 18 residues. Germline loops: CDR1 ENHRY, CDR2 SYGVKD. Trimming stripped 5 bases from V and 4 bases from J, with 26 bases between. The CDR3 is CAISSTNGPGPQGYGYTF. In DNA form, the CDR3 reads TGTGCCATCAGTTCCACGAATGGACCGGGACCGCAGGGCTATGGCTACACCTTC.

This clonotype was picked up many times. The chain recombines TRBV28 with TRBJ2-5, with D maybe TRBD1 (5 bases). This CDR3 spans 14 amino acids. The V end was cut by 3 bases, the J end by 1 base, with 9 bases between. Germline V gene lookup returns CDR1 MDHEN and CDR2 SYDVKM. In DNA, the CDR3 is TGTGCCAGCAGTTTCAGGGTGCTCCAAGAGACCCAGTACTTC. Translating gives CASSFRVLQETQYF.

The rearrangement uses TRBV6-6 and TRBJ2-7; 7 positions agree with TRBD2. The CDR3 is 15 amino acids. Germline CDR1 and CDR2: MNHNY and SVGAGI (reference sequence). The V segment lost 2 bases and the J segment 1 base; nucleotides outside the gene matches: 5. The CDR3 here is CASSYQLADSYEQYF. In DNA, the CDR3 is TGTGCCAGCAGTTACCAGCTAGCGGATTCCTACGAGCAGTACTTC.

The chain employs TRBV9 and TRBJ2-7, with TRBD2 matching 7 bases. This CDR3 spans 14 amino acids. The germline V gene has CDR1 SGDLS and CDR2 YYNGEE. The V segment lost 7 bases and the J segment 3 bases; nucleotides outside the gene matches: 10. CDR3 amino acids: CASSREELHYEQYF. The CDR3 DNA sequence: TGTGCCAGCTCTCGGGAGGAGTTACACTACGAGCAGTACTTC.

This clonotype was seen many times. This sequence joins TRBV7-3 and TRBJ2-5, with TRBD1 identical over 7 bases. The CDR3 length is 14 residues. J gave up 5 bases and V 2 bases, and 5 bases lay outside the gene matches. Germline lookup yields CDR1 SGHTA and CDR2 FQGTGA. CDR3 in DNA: TGTGCCAGCAGCTTAGGGGGACAGCGGGAGACCCAGTACTTC. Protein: CASSLGGQRETQYF.

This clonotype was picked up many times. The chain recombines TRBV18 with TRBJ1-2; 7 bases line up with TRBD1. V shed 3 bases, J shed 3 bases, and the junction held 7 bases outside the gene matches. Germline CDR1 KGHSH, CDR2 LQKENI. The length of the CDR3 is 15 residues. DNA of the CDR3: TGTGCCAGCTCACCTCAGACAGGGAAGGACTATGGCTACACCTTC. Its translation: CASSPQTGKDYGYTF.

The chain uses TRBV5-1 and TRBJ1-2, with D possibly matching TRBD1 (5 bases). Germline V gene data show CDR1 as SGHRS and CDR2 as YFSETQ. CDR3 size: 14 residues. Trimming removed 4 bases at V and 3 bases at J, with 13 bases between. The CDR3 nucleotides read TGCGCCAGCAGCGGCTCCACAGGATACTATGGCTACACCTTC. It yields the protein CASSGSTGYYGYTF.

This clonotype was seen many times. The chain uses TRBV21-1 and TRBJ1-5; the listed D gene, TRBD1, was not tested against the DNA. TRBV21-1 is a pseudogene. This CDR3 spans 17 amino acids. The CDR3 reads CASSRRGPGGGNQPQHF. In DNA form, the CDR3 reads TGTGCCAGCAGCAGGAGGGGGCCAGGGGGAGGCAATCAGCCCCAGCATTTT.

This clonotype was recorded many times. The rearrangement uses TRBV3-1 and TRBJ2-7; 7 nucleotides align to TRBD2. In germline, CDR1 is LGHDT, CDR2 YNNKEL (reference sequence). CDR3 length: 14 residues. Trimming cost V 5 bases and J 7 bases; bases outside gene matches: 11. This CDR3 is CASSNPGLPREQYF. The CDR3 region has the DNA TGTGCCAGCAGCAATCCGGGACTACCGAGGGAGCAGTACTTC.